Presented here are 8 T cell receptor beta chains from one specimen sequenced in a study of cytotoxic CD8 clonotypes in ibrutinib-treated CLL. Some clones are missing from TCRdb's copy, which holds only in-frame ones; the method was immunoSEQ multiplex PCR. The sample has 140,000 to 150,000 clones, 60% to 85% seen once. Sequencing was performed on PBMCs, taken after 24 months of ibrutinib treatment. The receptors here all came from a human donor with chronic lymphocytic leukemia.

The chain recombines TRBV5-1 with TRBJ2-3, with 8 bases lining up with TRBD2. The CDR3 is 16 amino acids. Trimming cost V 0 bases and J 6 bases; bases outside gene matches: 9. Germline assignment: CDR1 SGHRS and CDR2 YFSETQ. The CDR3 loop is CASSLGASGLSDTQYF. The CDR3 region has the DNA TGCGCCAGCAGCTTGGGGGCTAGCGGGTTGTCTGATACGCAGTATTTT.

CDR3 nucleotides: TGCGCCAGCAGCGCCATGGCAGATACGCAGTATTTT. It yields the protein CASSAMADTQYF. The chain carries TRBV10-2 and TRBJ2-3; D is uncertain. Looked up from germline, CDR1 is WSHSY and CDR2 is SAAADI. This CDR3 comprises 12 residues. With 6 bases removed from V and 4 bases from J, the gap between germline ends came to 8 bases.

The rearrangement uses TRBV27 and TRBJ2-7; TRBD2 is a possible D gene (6 bases). Trimming pared 6 bases from V and 2 bases from J, leaving 17 bases between. Germline assignment: CDR1 MNHEY and CDR2 SMNVEV (reference sequence). The CDR3 consists of 15 residues. CDR3 coding DNA: TGTGCCAGCAGGCGCTCCGGACTATCGACCTACGAGCAGTACTTC. Protein product: CASRRSGLSTYEQYF.

V usage is TRBV19 and J usage is TRBJ2-3; 13 positions match TRBD2. The trim removed 2 bases at V and 5 bases at J, leaving 1 base unmatched. CDR3 length equals 15 residues. Germline V lookup: CDR1 LNHDA, CDR2 SQIVND (reference sequence). As DNA, the CDR3 is TGTGCCAGTAGTATACGGACTAGCGGGGGAGATACGCAGTATTTT. Protein: CASSIRTSGGDTQYF.

V and J are TRBV18 and TRBJ2-4, with D tentatively TRBD1 (6 bases). Germline V gene data show CDR1 as KGHSH and CDR2 as LQKENI. The germline V and J ends were trimmed by 0 bases and 3 bases, with 12 bases remaining between them. The CDR3 sequence is 16 residues long. The CDR3 DNA is TGTGCCAGCTCACCACCGAAACAGGGAATCAAAAACATTCAGTACTTC. It encodes CASSPPKQGIKNIQYF.

The CDR3, as DNA: TGTGCCAGCAGTTCCTACCGTTCGGGGCGACCCGACGAGCAGTACTTC. Its protein product is CASSSYRSGRPDEQYF. The chain links TRBV28 to TRBJ2-7; either TRBD1 or TRBD2 may fit D (5 bases each). V lost 4 bases to trimming and J lost 5 bases, with 21 bases between them. Germline CDR1 is MDHEN and CDR2 is SYDVKM. This CDR3 region has 16 residues.

V gene TRBV6-4 combines with J gene TRBJ1-1; D gene unclear. Germline V gives CDR1 MRHNA, CDR2 SNTAGT. The CDR3 loop spans 14 amino acids. V lost 6 bases, J lost 5 bases, and 16 bases lay in between. Written as DNA, the CDR3 is TGTGCCAGCAGAAAGGAGGCGTTGGGGACTGAAGCTTTCTTT. Residues: CASRKEALGTEAFF.

This chain joins TRBV7-2 and TRBJ1-1; D is perhaps TRBD1 (6 bases). CDR3 size: 14 residues. Germline loops: CDR1 SGHTA, CDR2 FQGNSA. The germline V and J ends were trimmed by 5 bases and 6 bases, with 16 bases remaining between them. This CDR3 reads CASSKGGTWAEAFF. DNA for the CDR3: TGTGCCAGCAGCAAGGGGGGGACGTGGGCTGAAGCTTTCTTT.